This TCR beta chain emerged from a study of blood T cells in healthy people across ages. In its sample, this clonotype was seen a few times. Its antigen remains unknown. The donors, all healthy, were Caucasians living in Russia, aged about 6 to 90. Trimming shortened V by 5 bases and J by 10 bases, and 15 bases separated the two germline ends. The CDR3 covers 14 residues. CDR1 is SEHNR and CDR2 is FQNEAQ in the germline V gene (reference sequence). Through a sample-barcoded 5' primer and a J-beta primer mix, a second PCR was run for roughly 7 to 11 cycles. MiXCR, run by TCRdb on the 5' RACE reads, gives a single entry per CDR3 protein. The repertoire holds around 1,000,000 distinct CDR3 sequences, with less than 25% as singletons. The study, taken as a whole, reports: Both higher diversity and more naive CD4+ cells marked long-lived donors when set against aged donors. Older age went with lower TCR beta diversity per million T cells, in a roughly linear way. Leaving the PBMCs unsorted stopped any conclusive comparison of naive versus antigen-experienced cells.

This sample was also put to use in a study of T cells of mothers and their children.

Sample: blood. The receptor comes from a girl aged 2 to 10 in good health. The rearrangement joins TRBV7-9 to TRBJ1-6, with D hard to call. CDR3 bases: TGTGCCAGCAGCCTTTTCCCAAACGGGTCACCCCTCCACTTT. Its translation is CASSLFPNGSPLHF.